The sequence of this TCR beta chain was determined in a study of vaccination effects on CD4 cells after COVID-19. Whole-study findings and limits: Clones arising from infection and from vaccination showed marked clonal contraction late after vaccination.

The germline V gene encodes CDR1 SQVTM and CDR2 ANQGSEA. The trim removed 2 bases at V and 3 bases at J, leaving 3 bases unmatched. The CDR3 extends over 15 amino acids. Before sequencing, viral peptide pools were used by the ViraFEST assay to expand antigen-specific CD4+ T cells. Once cultured for more than nine days, the cells underwent separation to obtain CD4+ T cells. Vaccination of participants consisted of two doses of either the BNT162b2 or mRNA-1273 vaccine. About 2.1 million PBMC were seeded per well and grown in the presence of about 10 IU/ml IL-2 and 8.5 to 10 ug/ml peptides. About this clone itself: Its antigen is as yet unknown.

The repertoire was sequenced with immunoSEQ multiplex PCR; TCRdb's copy has only in-frame clones and lacks some. The data show over 25,000 clones, around 86% seen once. Source: CD4+ T cells from PBMCs cultured with SARS-CoV-2 spike peptides, taken after COVID-19 vaccination. The clonotype originates from a human donor who received a COVID-19 vaccine. Some clones in this sample may be carry-over from other donors' samples. The chain employs TRBV29-1 and TRBJ2-1; TRBD1 aligns across 11 bases. CDR3 DNA sequence: TGCAGCGTTGAACGAGGGACAGGGGGCTACAATGAGCAGTTCTTC. Translating it yields CSVERGTGGYNEQFF.